This TCR beta chain was observed in a study of shared clonotypes between healthy human individuals. Naive CD45RA+ and memory CD45RA-negative subsets were split from CD4+ cells. The table came from immunoSEQ multiplex PCR; TCRdb's copy has only in-frame clones and leaves some out. The table lists approximately 340,000 clones, roughly 70% of them singletons, with approximately 10% in the top ten. Study-wide results and limits: Against clonotypes common to all four donors, non-shared ones had lower generation probabilities.

With regard to this clone: Its antigen is not known.

The germline V and J ends were trimmed by 2 bases and 1 base, with 11 bases remaining between them. In germline, CDR1 is MDHEN, CDR2 SYDVKM. This CDR3 has 15 amino acids. J is TRBJ1-1 and V is TRBV28; unclear D gene. The sequencing sample was made of memory CD4+ T cells sorted from blood. Subset reported: CD45RA-negative fraction. The receptor was isolated from a man aged 30 to 39 in good health. The DNA for the CDR3 is TGTGCCAGCAGTTTAGTTGGGGTGACGAACACTGAAGCTTTCTTT. Protein product: CASSLVGVTNTEAFF.